These T cell receptor beta chains were read from a single sample in a study of T cell responses to AZD1222 COVID-19 vaccine. Clones were sequenced by immunoSEQ multiplex PCR, and TCRdb holds only the in-frame ones, with some missing. The sample lists some 150,000 clones; approximately 91% were seen once. The specimen comprised peripheral blood, sampled after recovery from COVID-19. These receptors were taken from an adult who had recovered from COVID-19. Each CDR3 is given with its conserved first and last residue. The D gene is left open where the match is weak. Clone size is shown for a subset of rows, as once, few, many or a class of expanded clone.

j_gene,v_gene,abundance,d_gene,CDR3nt,CDR3aa
TRBJ1-1,TRBV9,-,-,TGTGCCAGCAGCTCTACCAGGCCGAACACTGAAGCTTTCTTT,CASSSTRPNTEAFF
TRBJ2-7,TRBV4-2,-,TRBD2,TGTGCCAGCAGCCAAGATGGACCCCTAGCGGGAGTGGGCGAGCAGTACTTC,CASSQDGPLAGVGEQYF
TRBJ1-1,TRBV4-2,-,-,TGTGCCAGCAGCCAAACGACAGGAAACACTGAAGCTTTCTTT,CASSQTTGNTEAFF
TRBJ1-1,TRBV19,-,-,TGTGCCAGTAGTAGAGAGAGGGGCACTGAAGCTTTCTTT,CASSRERGTEAFF
TRBJ1-1,TRBV7-3,-,-,TGTGCCAGCAGCTTAGGGGGGGTCGGAACTGAAGCTTTCTTT,CASSLGGVGTEAFF
TRBJ1-1,TRBV6-2/TRBV6-3,-,TRBD1,TGTGCCAGCAGTTACTCGACAGGGGGCGATGGTCGCGACACTGAAGCTTTCTTT,CASSYSTGGDGRDTEAFF
TRBJ2-7,TRBV5-1,-,-,TGCGCCAGCAGCAGAGGGGGGACAGCCGACTCCTACGAGCAGTACTTC,CASSRGGTADSYEQYF
TRBJ2-1,TRBV5-1,-,-,TGCGCCAGCAGCTTGGCCGGCAGCTCCTACAATGAGCAGTTCTTC,CASSLAGSSYNEQFF
TRBJ1-2,TRBV7-3,once,-,TGTGCCGGCAGCTTGGGGTATGGCTACACCTTC,CAGSLGYGYTF
TRBJ2-3,TRBV27,-,TRBD1,TGTGCCAGCAGTTTACGAACAGGGGGGCCAGATACGCAGTATTTT,CASSLRTGGPDTQYF
TRBJ2-1,TRBV4-2,-,-,TGTGCCAGCAGCCAAGTTTTTGCTAGCGCCTACAATGAGCAGTTCTTC,CASSQVFASAYNEQFF